This T cell receptor (beta chain) appears in the sequencing data of a study of cytomegalovirus exposure and HLA in healthy donors. Overall study findings and caveats: Three of the chains that were CMV-associated were confirmed in vitro to be specific for CMV antigens.

Some clones are missing from TCRdb's copy, which holds only in-frame ones; the method was immunoSEQ multiplex PCR. The sample gives roughly 280,000 clones, approximately 86% of which show up once; 0.9% to 1.1% is in the top ten. The sample holds a few counts of this clone. Antigen unknown. The germline V and J ends were trimmed by 4 bases and 8 bases, with 15 bases remaining between them. Germline CDR1 WNHNN, CDR2 SYGVQD (reference sequence). This CDR3 region has 14 residues. The TCR sequence derives from a woman aged 18-29 years in good health and CMV-seronegative. The genes are TRBV10-1 and TRBJ2-1, with D possibly TRBD1 on 7 matching bases. Sequencing input: PBMCs. For the CDR3, the DNA is TGCGCCAGCAGTGTCCACAGGGGACTCGATGAGCAGTTCTTC. Its translation: CASSVHRGLDEQFF.